The present TCR beta chain was sequenced within a study of memory CD4+ T cells and cytomegalovirus serostatus. The sort gate was single viable CD3+CD4+CD8-CD45RO+ cells for memory CD4+ T cells. Positive selection with CD4 microbeads enriched total CD4+ T cells. In the original processing: Out-of-frame sequences were removed, leaving around 2.2 million distinct TCRbeta sequences. The protocol was immunoSEQ multiplex PCR, while the TCRdb copy is restricted to in-frame clones and leaves out a portion. D and trimming were read from the DNA, whereas the V and J calls and clone size are those reported in that table. Seen here are roughly 49,000 clones, 82% observed once, and the top ten hold 0.5% to 0.6%. This sequence originates from an adult in good health and CMV-seronegative. The sequenced sample consisted of memory CD4+ T cells from blood.

The CDR3 DNA sequence: TGTGCCAGCAGCCGGGGTACCGGAAAAGAAGCTTTCTTT. It yields the protein CASSRGTGKEAFF. The chain is built from TRBV7-6 and TRBJ1-1; D is unclear. V lost 5 bases, J lost 8 bases, and 15 bases lay in between. Germline lookup yields CDR1 SGHVS and CDR2 FNYEAQ. The CDR3 has 13 residues.